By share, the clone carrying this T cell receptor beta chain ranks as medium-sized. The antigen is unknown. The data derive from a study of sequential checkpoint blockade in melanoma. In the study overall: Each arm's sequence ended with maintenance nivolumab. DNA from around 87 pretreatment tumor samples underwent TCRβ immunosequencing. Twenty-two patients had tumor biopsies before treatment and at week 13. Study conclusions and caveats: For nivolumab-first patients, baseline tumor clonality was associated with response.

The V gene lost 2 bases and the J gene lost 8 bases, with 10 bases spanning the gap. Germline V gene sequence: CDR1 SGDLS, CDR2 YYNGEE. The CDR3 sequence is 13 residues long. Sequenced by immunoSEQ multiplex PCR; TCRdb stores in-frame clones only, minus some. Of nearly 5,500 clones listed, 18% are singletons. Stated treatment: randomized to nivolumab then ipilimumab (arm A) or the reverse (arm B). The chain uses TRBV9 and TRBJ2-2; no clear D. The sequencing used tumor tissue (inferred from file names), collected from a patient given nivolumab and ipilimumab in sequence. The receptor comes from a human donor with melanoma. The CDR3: CASSVGTAGELFF. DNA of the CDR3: TGTGCCAGCAGCGTCGGCACGGCAGGGGAGCTGTTTTTT.